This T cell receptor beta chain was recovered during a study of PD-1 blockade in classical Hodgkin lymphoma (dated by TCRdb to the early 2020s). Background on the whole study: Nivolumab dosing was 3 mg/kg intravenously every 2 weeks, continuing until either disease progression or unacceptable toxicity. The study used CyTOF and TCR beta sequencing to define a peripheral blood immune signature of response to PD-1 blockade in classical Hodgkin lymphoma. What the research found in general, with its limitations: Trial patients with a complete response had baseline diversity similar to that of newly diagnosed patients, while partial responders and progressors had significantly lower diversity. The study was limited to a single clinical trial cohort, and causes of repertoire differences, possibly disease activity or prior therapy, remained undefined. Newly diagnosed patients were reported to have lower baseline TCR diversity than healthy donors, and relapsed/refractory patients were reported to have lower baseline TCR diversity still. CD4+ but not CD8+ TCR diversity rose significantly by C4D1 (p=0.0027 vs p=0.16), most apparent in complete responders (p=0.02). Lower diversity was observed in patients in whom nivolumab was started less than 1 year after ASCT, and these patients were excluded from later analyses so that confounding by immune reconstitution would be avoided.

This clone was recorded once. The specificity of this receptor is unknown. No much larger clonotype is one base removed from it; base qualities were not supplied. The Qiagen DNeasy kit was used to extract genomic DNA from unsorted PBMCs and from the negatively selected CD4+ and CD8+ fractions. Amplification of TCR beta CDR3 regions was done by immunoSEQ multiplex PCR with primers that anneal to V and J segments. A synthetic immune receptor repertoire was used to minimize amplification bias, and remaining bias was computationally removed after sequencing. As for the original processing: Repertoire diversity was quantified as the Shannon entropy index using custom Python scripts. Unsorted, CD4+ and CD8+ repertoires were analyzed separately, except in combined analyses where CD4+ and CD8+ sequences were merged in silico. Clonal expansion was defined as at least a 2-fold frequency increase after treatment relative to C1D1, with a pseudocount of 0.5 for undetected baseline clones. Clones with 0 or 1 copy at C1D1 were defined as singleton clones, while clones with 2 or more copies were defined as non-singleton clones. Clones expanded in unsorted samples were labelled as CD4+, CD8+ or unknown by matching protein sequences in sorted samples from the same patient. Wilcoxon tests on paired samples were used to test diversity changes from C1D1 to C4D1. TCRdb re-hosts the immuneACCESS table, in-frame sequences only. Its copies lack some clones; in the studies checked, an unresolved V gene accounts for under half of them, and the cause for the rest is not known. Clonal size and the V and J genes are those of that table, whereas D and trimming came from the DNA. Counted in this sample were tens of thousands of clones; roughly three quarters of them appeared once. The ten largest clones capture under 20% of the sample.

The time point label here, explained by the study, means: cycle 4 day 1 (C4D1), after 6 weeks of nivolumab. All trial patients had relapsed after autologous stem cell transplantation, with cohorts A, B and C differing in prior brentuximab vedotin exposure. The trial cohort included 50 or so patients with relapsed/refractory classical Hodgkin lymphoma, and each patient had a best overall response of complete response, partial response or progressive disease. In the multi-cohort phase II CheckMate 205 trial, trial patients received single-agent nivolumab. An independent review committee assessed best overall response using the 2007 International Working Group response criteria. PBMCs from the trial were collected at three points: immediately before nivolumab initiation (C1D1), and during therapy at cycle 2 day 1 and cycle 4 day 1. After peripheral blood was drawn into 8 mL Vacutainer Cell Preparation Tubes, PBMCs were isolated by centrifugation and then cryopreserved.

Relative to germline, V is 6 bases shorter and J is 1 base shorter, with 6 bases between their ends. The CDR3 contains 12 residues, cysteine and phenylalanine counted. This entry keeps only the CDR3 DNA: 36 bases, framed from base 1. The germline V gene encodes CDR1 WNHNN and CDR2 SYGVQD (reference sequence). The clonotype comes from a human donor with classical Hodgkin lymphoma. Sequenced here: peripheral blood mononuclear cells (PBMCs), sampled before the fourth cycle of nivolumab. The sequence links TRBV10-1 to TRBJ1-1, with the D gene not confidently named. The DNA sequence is TGCGCCAGCAGCGGACCGAACACTGAAGCTTTCTTT. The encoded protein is CASSGPNTEAFF.